The text below deals with one T cell receptor (beta chain). What this receptor recognizes is not known. One base away there is no much larger clone; base qualities are not given. The receptor library was made with the immunoSEQ multiplex PCR assay. The table comes from immuneACCESS by way of TCRdb, which keeps in-frame sequences with V and J called. Part of the clones is missing from these tables; in studies checked, under half for an unresolved V gene and the rest for unknown reasons. The sample has tens of thousands of clones on record, 85% to 95% of them singletons. Together, the top ten hold approximately 1.8% of the sample. This entry is derived from a study of T cell changes during pregnancy in multiple sclerosis (dated by TCRdb to about 2019). Broadly, across the study: Changes in the T cell repertoire over the course of pregnancy were examined in this study in women with multiple sclerosis.

Including cysteine and phenylalanine, the CDR3 has 15 amino acids. Solely the CDR3 DNA is kept, with 45 bases framed from the first base. Trimming at the junction amounts to 2 bases on V and 1 base on J, and the germline ends lie 9 bases apart. Looking up the germline V gene yields CDR1 SGDLS and CDR2 YYNGEE. The specimen was peripheral blood, collected after pregnancy. The clonotype was recovered from a female donor with multiple sclerosis, enrolled in a pregnancy study. This chain is built from TRBV9 and TRBJ2-2; a confident D gene designation cannot be given. The CDR3 protein is CASSVLGGNTGELFF. In nucleotides, the sequence is TGTGCCAGCAGCGTTCTTGGCGGGAACACCGGGGAGCTGTTTTTT.